The source of this T cell receptor (beta chain) is a study of cytomegalovirus exposure and HLA in healthy donors. The trim removed 11 bases at V and 1 base at J, leaving 14 bases unmatched. CDR1 is LNHDA and CDR2 is SQIVND in the germline V gene (reference sequence). The CDR3 extends over 17 amino acids. 13 Jbeta primers and 60 Vbeta primers were used for the PCR. Repertoires were generated with immunoSEQ multiplex PCR, while TCRdb's copy carries only in-frame clones and drops some. In all, the sample yields tens of thousands of clones. The TCR originated in a woman aged 25 to 39 in good health and CMV-seronegative. The V call is TRBV19, the J call TRBJ2-6; TRBD1 aligns across 7 bases. The sequencing sample was made of PBMCs. The CDR3 nucleotides are TGTGCCGGATCCCGGACAGGTGGACCTTCTGGGGCCAACGTCCTGACTTTC. This codes for CAGSRTGGPSGANVLTF. Full variable domain (outside the CDR3, taken from reference TRBV19 and TRBJ2-6): DGGITQSPKYLFRKEGQNVTLSCEQNLNHDAMYWYRQDPGQGLRLIYYSQIVNDFQKGDIAEGYSVSREKKESFPLTVTSAQKNPTAFYLCAGSRTGGPSGANVLTFGAGSRLTVL.